These 9 T cell receptor beta chains were all obtained from the same sample, sequenced in a study of tumor-infiltrating lymphocytes in primary liver carcinoma. Out of unsorted whole blood came the blood RNA, and germline DNA was extracted as well. The input was 450 to 500 ng total RNA; TCR beta cDNA was made from it with a constant-region primer. Three nested multiplex PCR rounds, a slightly modified ARM-PCR, produced the libraries for TCR beta. PCR rounds one and two used TRBV1-TRBV30 forward primers with a C-beta reverse primer for roughly 10 cycles each. TCRdb re-called the multiplex PCR reads with MiXCR, one entry per CDR3 protein. This table holds about 310,000 distinct CDR3 sequences, roughly two thirds found once. Sequencing was performed on peripheral blood. The receptor source for this set is a man in his forties with primary liver carcinoma and hepatitis B virus infection.

In the case of this clonotype: A much larger clone lies one base from this, so it may be a read error. This sequence joins TRBV6-5 and TRBJ1-5; 7 nucleotides line up with TRBD1. Germline V gene lookup returns CDR1 MNHEY and CDR2 SVGAGI. This CDR3 contains 15 residues. CDR3 nucleotides: TGTGCCGGCAGTTCTAGGGACAGTGGAAATCAGCCCCAGCATTTT. It yields the protein CAGSSRDSGNQPQHF.

Concerning this clonotype itself: At one boundary the junction diverges from the germline segment, which might be a read error. V usage is TRBV4-1 and J usage is TRBJ2-1, with 10 bases that match TRBD2. Germline CDR1 reads MGHRA; CDR2 reads YSYEKL. The CDR3 contains 17 residues. CDR3 DNA: TGCGCCAGCCATACCAGCGGGAGGGCCAGCTCCTACGATGAGCAGTTCTTC. It yields the protein CASHTSGRASSYDEQFF.

Points on this clonotype: At one end, the junction sequence differs from germline, possibly due to a read error. V is TRBV13 and J is TRBJ1-1; D is uncertain. This CDR3 has 12 residues. CDR1 and CDR2 from the germline V gene are PRHDT and FYEKMQ (reference sequence). The CDR3 sequence is CATSLSRREAFF. The CDR3 DNA is TGTGCCACCAGCTTAAGCCGAAGGGAAGCTTTCTTT.

The J gene is TRBJ2-4, the V gene TRBV28; weak D call: TRBD2 (6 bases). V was cut by 2 bases and J by 7 bases, with 21 bases left in between. CDR3 size: 17 residues. Germline lookup yields CDR1 MDHEN and CDR2 SYDVKM. In DNA form, the CDR3 reads TGTGCCAGCAGTTTACGGGCTACTAGCCCAAACGAGAACATTCAGTACTTC. Protein: CASSLRATSPNENIQYF.

Comments on this clonotype: A much larger clone is a single base away; this may be a read error. A read error is likely, as this CDR3 ends without the conserved phenylalanine or tryptophan. The chain carries TRBV6-2 or TRBV6-3 and TRBJ2-2; 7 bases agree with TRBD1. This CDR3 spans 17 amino acids. V lost 6 bases, J lost 4 bases, and 14 bases stayed unmatched. CDR1 and CDR2 from the germline V gene are MNHEY and SVGEGT. As DNA, the CDR3 is TGTGCCAGCAGCCGAGGGACACAGGGGCTATTCACCGGGGAGCTGTTTTAT. This sequence encodes CASSRGTQGLFTGELFY.

A remark on this clonotype: A read error may be the cause here, since a much bigger clone is one base away. The chain recombines TRBV10-3 with TRBJ2-2; possible D gene TRBD2, 5 bases. Germline CDR1 reads ENHRY; CDR2 reads SYGVKD. The CDR3 contains 15 residues. The CDR3 loop is CAISGERTNAGELFF. CDR3 coding DNA: TGTGCCATCAGTGGTGAGCGGACGAACGCCGGGGAGCTGTTTTTT.

The gene calls are TRBV6-1 and TRBJ2-3; D is unresolved. Germline lookup yields CDR1 MNHNS and CDR2 SASEGT. Trimming shortened V by 1 base and J by 0 bases, and 11 bases separated the two germline ends. The CDR3 covers 16 residues. DNA of the CDR3: TGTGCCAGCAGTGAAGGAATAGCAAGTAGCACAGATACGCAGTATTTT. Amino acid sequence: CASSEGIASSTDTQYF.

Notes on this clonotype: One base away lies a much larger clone, so this may be a sequencing read error. The chain recombines TRBV12-3 or TRBV12-4 with TRBJ2-3, with TRBD2 matching 7 bases. V gave up 10 bases and J gave up 1 base; unmatched junction bases: 11. This CDR3 contains 15 residues. DNA for the CDR3: TGTGCCAACATAATCCGGGAGGCAGGCACAGATACGCAGTATTTT. It translates to CANIIREAGTDTQYF.

As for this clonotype: The junction differs from germline at one of its ends, possibly a read error. The gene calls are TRBV6-2 or TRBV6-3 and TRBJ2-1, with a possible D match to TRBD2 (7 bases). This CDR3 spans 14 amino acids. Germline V gives CDR1 MNHEY, CDR2 SVGEGT. The CDR3 reads CANRTLRGANEQSF. For the CDR3, the DNA is TGTGCCAACAGAACCCTCCGGGGGGCCAATGAGCAGTCCTTC.